This T cell receptor (beta chain) emerged from a study of shared clonotypes between healthy human individuals. Using immunoSEQ multiplex PCR, the repertoire was profiled, and TCRdb retains in-frame clones only, with some absent. Of roughly 220,000 clones detected, 65% to 70% appear once; the ten largest clones hold 11%. V shed 10 bases and J shed 4 bases, with 20 bases lying between them. CDR3 size: 15 residues. CDR1 is SGHTA, CDR2 FQGNSA, per germline. The TCR was taken from a man younger than 45 in good health. The chain couples TRBV7-2 to TRBJ1-5, with no clear D. The sequencing sample was made of memory CD4+ T cells sorted from blood. As to subset: CD45RA-negative fraction. The CDR3 here is CATSGQALGNQPQHF. The CDR3 DNA sequence: TGTGCCACCAGTGGCCAGGCATTAGGAAATCAGCCCCAGCATTTT.